This T cell receptor (beta chain) is from a study of blood T cell repertoires in COVID-19. On the study more broadly: Acute and convalescent COVID-19 specimens originated in the United States, Italy and Spain. In each case, the material was cDNA or gDNA derived from T cells, B-cell-depleted T cells, or PBMCs.

Per the authors' pipeline: Cell counts per sample came from amplifying reference gene primers. Libraries were prepared by immunoSEQ multiplex PCR; TCRdb keeps only in-frame clonotypes and omits some of them. That table gives V, J and clone size, and the DNA gave D and trimming. The sample contains fewer than 300,000 clones, approximately 87% of which appear only once. The germline V and J ends were trimmed by 3 bases and 3 bases, with 18 bases remaining between them. The CDR3 extends over 16 amino acids. Per the germline V gene, CDR1 is MDHEN and CDR2 is SYDVKM. This clonotype was obtained from a woman aged 70-85 years with active or convalescent COVID-19. The sample consisted of peripheral blood. The rearrangement uses TRBV28 and TRBJ2-7, with D hard to call. Written as DNA, the CDR3 is TGTGCCAGCAGTTTTGGCCTCCTCCTTGGTAACTACGAGCAGTACTTC. Translation gives CASSFGLLLGNYEQYF.